Listed below are T cell receptor beta chains from one sample, sequenced in a study of blood T cell repertoires in COVID-19. Produced via immunoSEQ multiplex PCR; TCRdb's table is partial and in-frame only. The data contain 110,000 to 150,000 clones, approximately 73% of them singletons. Material for sequencing was peripheral blood. The receptor source for this set is a man aged 55 to 70 with acute or convalescent COVID-19. Both conserved end residues are part of each CDR3. Fields, in order: clone size, J gene, D gene, V gene, CDR3 protein, CDR3 DNA. D genes are given only for firm matches. Rows may omit the clone size; those that give it use once, few, many or a size class.

size: -
J: TRBJ1-5
D: -
V: TRBV6-6
CDR3: CASRPSTGSYNQPQHF
DNA: TGTGCCAGCAGACCTTCGACAGGTTCCTACAATCAGCCCCAGCATTTT

size: -
J: TRBJ2-5
D: -
V: TRBV21-1
CDR3: CASSACARTGGTETQYF
DNA: TGTGCCAGCAGCGCGTGCGCTAGGACAGGGGGAACCGAGACCCAGTACTTC

size: -
J: TRBJ2-1
D: TRBD2
V: TRBV19
CDR3: CASSRLSGSSYNEQFF
DNA: TGTGCCAGTAGTCGACTTAGCGGGAGCTCCTACAATGAGCAGTTCTTC

size: -
J: TRBJ1-1
D: -
V: TRBV28
CDR3: CASSLLGGNTEAFF
DNA: TGTGCCAGCAGTTTATTAGGAGGGAACACTGAAGCTTTCTTT

size: -
J: TRBJ1-2
D: -
V: TRBV12-3/TRBV12-4
CDR3: CASSLNRDGYTF
DNA: TGTGCCAGCAGTTTAAACCGGGATGGCTACACCTTC

size: -
J: TRBJ2-7
D: -
V: TRBV19
CDR3: CASSIGTNSYEQYF
DNA: TGTGCCAGTAGTATTGGGACAAACTCCTACGAGCAGTACTTC

size: once
J: TRBJ2-7
D: -
V: TRBV30
CDR3: CAWSVKGPEQYF
DNA: TGTGCCTGGAGTGTAAAGGGGCCCGAGCAGTACTTC

size: -
J: TRBJ2-1
D: -
V: TRBV10-3
CDR3: CAISEVLVNEQFF
DNA: TGTGCCATCAGTGAGGTCCTAGTCAATGAGCAGTTCTTC

size: -
J: TRBJ1-2
D: -
V: TRBV5-6
CDR3: CASSLEAGPDYGYTF
DNA: TGTGCCAGCAGCTTGGAAGCAGGGCCTGACTATGGCTACACCTTC

size: -
J: TRBJ1-5
D: -
V: TRBV18
CDR3: CASSPNGGSQPQHF
DNA: TGTGCCAGCTCACCGAACGGGGGAAGTCAGCCCCAGCATTTT

size: -
J: TRBJ2-7
D: TRBD1
V: TRBV3-1/TRBV3-2
CDR3: CASSHRTGFSSEMEQYF
DNA: TGTGCCAGCAGCCACAGGACAGGGTTCTCCTCGGAGATGGAGCAGTACTTC

size: few
J: TRBJ2-1
D: TRBD1
V: TRBV5-1
CDR3: CASSFTERTGGAKSYNEQFF
DNA: TGCGCCAGCAGCTTCACTGAGCGGACAGGGGGCGCGAAATCCTACAATGAGCAGTTCTTC

size: -
J: TRBJ2-1
D: -
V: TRBV6-5
CDR3: CASSLGGFNEQFF
DNA: TGTGCCAGCAGCTTGGGGGGTTTCAATGAGCAGTTCTTC

size: once
J: TRBJ1-6
D: TRBD1
V: TRBV14
CDR3: CASSPALQGFDNSPLHF
DNA: TGTGCCAGCAGCCCAGCCCTACAGGGGTTTGATAATTCACCCCTCCACTTT

size: -
J: TRBJ1-1
D: -
V: TRBV21-1
CDR3: CASSKAFLNTEAFF
DNA: TGTGCCAGCAGCAAAGCATTCCTTAATACTGAAGCTTTCTTT

size: -
J: TRBJ2-7
D: TRBD2
V: TRBV7-2
CDR3: CASGLAGIYEQYF
DNA: TGTGCCAGCGGACTAGCGGGAATATACGAGCAGTACTTC

size: -
J: TRBJ2-1
D: -
V: TRBV14
CDR3: CASSLTRDEINEQFF
DNA: TGTGCCAGCAGCCTAACTAGAGACGAGATCAATGAGCAGTTCTTC

size: -
J: TRBJ1-1
D: -
V: TRBV7-9
CDR3: CASSLVVTEAFF
DNA: TGTGCCAGCAGCTTAGTGGTAACAGAAGCTTTCTTT

size: -
J: TRBJ1-5
D: TRBD1
V: TRBV4-1
CDR3: CASSRQGSNQPQHF
DNA: TGCGCCAGCAGTCGACAGGGGAGCAATCAGCCCCAGCATTTT

size: few
J: TRBJ2-1
D: -
V: TRBV7-6
CDR3: CASSAASGQAYNEQFF
DNA: TGTGCCAGCAGCGCTGCCAGCGGGCAGGCGTACAATGAGCAGTTCTTC

size: -
J: TRBJ2-1
D: TRBD2
V: TRBV10-3
CDR3: CAISSGTSSFYNEQFF
DNA: TGTGCCATCAGTTCCGGGACTAGCTCGTTCTACAATGAGCAGTTCTTC

size: many
J: TRBJ1-3
D: TRBD1
V: TRBV11-2
CDR3: CASSRGGAPGNTIYF
DNA: TGTGCCAGCAGCCGAGGGGGCGCCCCTGGAAACACCATATATTTT

size: -
J: TRBJ1-1
D: -
V: TRBV25-1
CDR3: CASSVTGGGQAFF
DNA: TGTGCCAGCAGTGTCACTGGGGGGGGCCAAGCTTTCTTT

size: few
J: TRBJ1-3
D: -
V: TRBV9
CDR3: CASSVGGAGGNTIYF
DNA: TGTGCCAGCAGCGTAGGTGGAGCGGGAGGAAACACCATATATTTT

size: once
J: TRBJ2-7
D: -
V: TRBV5-1
CDR3: CASSFISGEQYF
DNA: TGCGCCAGCAGCTTTATTTCCGGGGAGCAGTACTTC

size: -
J: TRBJ1-2
D: -
V: TRBV2
CDR3: CASSPQGFEGYTF
DNA: TGTGCCAGCAGCCCACAGGGTTTTGAGGGCTACACCTTC

size: few
J: TRBJ2-5
D: -
V: TRBV6-5
CDR3: CASRQGRETQYF
DNA: TGTGCCAGCAGACAGGGGAGGGAGACCCAGTACTTC

size: -
J: TRBJ2-7
D: TRBD1
V: TRBV27
CDR3: CASRALSGTGVYEQYF
DNA: TGTGCCAGTAGGGCCCTGTCCGGGACAGGGGTTTACGAGCAGTACTTC

size: -
J: TRBJ2-5
D: TRBD1
V: TRBV27
CDR3: CASSLLGGGETQYF
DNA: TGTGCCAGCAGTTTACTAGGGGGCGGAGAGACCCAGTACTTC

size: once
J: TRBJ2-7
D: -
V: TRBV25-1
CDR3: CASSEFRMGGAAYEQYF
DNA: TGTGCCAGCAGTGAATTTAGGATGGGGGGGGCCGCCTACGAGCAGTACTTC

size: -
J: TRBJ2-7
D: TRBD1
V: TRBV19
CDR3: CASSITLGTGGEQYF
DNA: TGTGCCAGTAGTATCACCCTCGGGACAGGGGGCGAGCAGTACTTC

size: -
J: TRBJ2-1
D: TRBD2
V: TRBV30
CDR3: CASSLSGRPFNEQFF
DNA: TGTGCCTCCTCCCTTAGCGGGAGGCCGTTCAATGAGCAGTTCTTC

size: -
J: TRBJ2-7
D: TRBD2
V: TRBV7-6
CDR3: CASSPGDYSYEQYF
DNA: TGTGCCAGCAGCCCGGGGGACTATTCCTACGAGCAGTACTTC

size: once
J: TRBJ1-5
D: -
V: TRBV5-1
CDR3: CASSLSGSNQPQHF
DNA: TGCGCCAGCAGCTTGTCCGGGAGCAATCAGCCCCAGCATTTT

size: once
J: TRBJ2-1
D: TRBD2
V: TRBV10-1
CDR3: CASSPGLAGGSQFF
DNA: TGCGCCAGCAGCCCCGGACTAGCGGGAGGATCGCAGTTCTTC

size: -
J: TRBJ1-6
D: -
V: TRBV2
CDR3: CASSVGATNHF
DNA: TGTGCCAGCAGTGTAGGGGCTACAAACCACTTT

size: -
J: TRBJ2-3
D: TRBD2
V: TRBV10-1
CDR3: CASSMRLAGGDTQYF
DNA: TGCGCCAGCAGTATGAGGCTAGCGGGAGGAGATACGCAGTATTTT

size: many
J: TRBJ1-6
D: TRBD1
V: TRBV6-5
CDR3: CASSWGQGNSPLHF
DNA: TGTGCCAGCAGCTGGGGACAGGGGAATTCACCCCTCCACTTT

size: -
J: TRBJ2-2
D: TRBD1
V: TRBV6-4
CDR3: CASSEAGGHTGELFF
DNA: TGTGCCAGCAGTGAGGCAGGGGGCCACACCGGGGAGCTGTTTTTT

size: -
J: TRBJ2-7
D: TRBD1
V: TRBV24-1
CDR3: CATSDSPPGQGDEQYF
DNA: TGTGCCACCAGTGATTCACCTCCGGGACAGGGGGACGAGCAGTACTTC

size: -
J: TRBJ2-3
D: -
V: TRBV5-6
CDR3: CASSLGTDTDTQYF
DNA: TGTGCCAGCAGCTTGGGGACAGACACAGATACGCAGTATTTT

size: -
J: TRBJ1-5
D: TRBD1
V: TRBV4-1
CDR3: CASSHGTGSNQPQHF
DNA: TGCGCCAGCAGCCATGGGACAGGGAGCAATCAGCCCCAGCATTTT

size: few
J: TRBJ1-4
D: -
V: TRBV6-6
CDR3: CASSYSGEGEKLFF
DNA: TGTGCCAGCAGTTACTCGGGGGAGGGAGAAAAACTGTTTTTT

size: -
J: TRBJ2-7
D: -
V: TRBV9
CDR3: CASSVVGTSREQYF
DNA: TGTGCCAGCAGCGTAGTTGGCACCTCCAGAGAGCAGTACTTC

size: -
J: TRBJ1-2
D: -
V: TRBV6-5
CDR3: CASRLQVNYGYTF
DNA: TGTGCCAGCAGGTTACAGGTGAACTATGGCTACACCTTC